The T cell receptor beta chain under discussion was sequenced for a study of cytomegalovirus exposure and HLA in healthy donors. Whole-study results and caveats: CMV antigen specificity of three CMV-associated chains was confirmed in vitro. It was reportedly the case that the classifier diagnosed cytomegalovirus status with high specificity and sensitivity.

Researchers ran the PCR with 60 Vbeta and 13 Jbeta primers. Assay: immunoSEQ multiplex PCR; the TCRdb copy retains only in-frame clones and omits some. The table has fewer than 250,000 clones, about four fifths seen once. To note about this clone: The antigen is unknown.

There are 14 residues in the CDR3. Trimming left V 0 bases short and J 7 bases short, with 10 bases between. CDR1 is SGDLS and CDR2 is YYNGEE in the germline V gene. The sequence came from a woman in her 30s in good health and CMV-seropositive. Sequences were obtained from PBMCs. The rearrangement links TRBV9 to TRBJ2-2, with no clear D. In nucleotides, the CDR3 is TGTGCCAGCAGCGTAGATGAGGCGAGCGGGGAGCTGTTTTTT. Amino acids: CASSVDEASGELFF.